These 29 T cell receptor beta chains were sequenced from one sample in a study of control samples from healthy donors and cancer patients. Measured with immunoSEQ multiplex PCR; TCRdb has only the in-frame clones, and not every one. The sample includes 100,000 to 150,000 clones, 92% of them seen just once. The sample comprised PBMCs. Receptors were obtained from an older man with head and neck cancer.

The chain couples TRBV6-1 to TRBJ2-5, with 7 bases matching TRBD1. This CDR3 is built from 15 residues. V lost 3 bases and J lost 1; bases outside the gene matches: 5. Germline-derived CDR1 and CDR2 are MNHNS and SASEGT. CDR3 sequence (DNA): TGTGCCAGCAGTGAGGGACAGTTACCCCAAGAGACCCAGTACTTC. Amino acid sequence: CASSEGQLPQETQYF.

The V call is TRBV6-6, the J call TRBJ1-4; D is perhaps TRBD1 (6 bases). CDR3 size: 15 residues. Trimming shortened V by 6 bases and J by 4 bases, and 15 bases separated the two germline ends. CDR1 is MNHNY and CDR2 is SVGAGI in the germline V gene (reference sequence). CDR3 DNA: TGTGCCAGCAGAATTGACAGGCGGGGTAATGAAAAACTGTTTTTT. It translates to CASRIDRRGNEKLFF.

The chain has TRBV5-1 and TRBJ2-7, with 10 positions matching TRBD1. CDR1 is SGHRS, CDR2 YFSETQ, per germline. CDR3 length equals 14 residues. Trimming cost V 2 bases and J 9 bases; bases outside gene matches: 8. As DNA, the CDR3 is TGCGCCAGCAGCTTCGACAGGGGGCGCTTCGGGCAGTACTTC. This codes for CASSFDRGRFGQYF.

The chain is built from TRBV10-3 and TRBJ2-2, with TRBD1 matching over 9 bases. Germline V gene data show CDR1 as ENHRY and CDR2 as SYGVKD. Trimming removed 6 bases from V and 7 bases from J; junction bases left unmatched: 6. CDR3 length: 14 amino acids. The CDR3 region is CAIRADRGIGELFF. The CDR3 DNA is TGTGCCATCAGGGCGGACAGGGGAATCGGGGAGCTGTTTTTT.

This chain uses TRBV6-1 with TRBJ1-2; D is uncertain. Trimming cost V 0 bases and J 4 bases, with 12 bases left between them. This CDR3 spans 15 amino acids. CDR1 MNHNS and CDR2 SASEGT come from the germline V gene. As DNA, the CDR3 is TGTGCCAGCAGTGAAGCCCATGGGCCGCTCTATGGCTACACCTTC. The encoded protein is CASSEAHGPLYGYTF.

The chain links TRBV6-1 to TRBJ1-1; D not certain. V dropped 1 base and J dropped 3 bases, with 9 bases sitting between them. This CDR3 contains 14 residues. Germline-derived CDR1 and CDR2 are MNHNS and SASEGT. The chain's CDR3 is CASSEVRYYTEAFF. The CDR3 DNA follows: TGTGCCAGCAGTGAAGTACGGTACTACACTGAAGCTTTCTTT.

The CDR3 sequence is CASMSPTRPYNEQFF. In DNA form, the CDR3 reads TGTGCCAGCATGAGTCCGACTAGGCCCTACAATGAGCAGTTCTTC. V and J are TRBV11-2 and TRBJ2-1, with a possible D match to TRBD2 (6 bases). The germline V and J ends were trimmed by 7 bases and 2 bases, with 15 bases remaining between them. Germline V lookup: CDR1 SGHAT, CDR2 FQNNGV. The CDR3 loop spans 15 amino acids. The variable domain in full, with the rest retrieved from reference TRBV11-2 and TRBJ2-1, is EAGVAQSPRYKIIEKRQSVAFWCNPISGHATLYWYQQILGQGPKLLIQFQNNGVVDDSQLPKDRFSAERLKGVDSTLKIQPAKLEDSAVYLCASMSPTRPYNEQFFGPGTRLTVL.

The chain links TRBV9 to TRBJ2-1; tentatively, D is TRBD1 (6 bases). CDR1 and CDR2 (germline): SGDLS, YYNGEE. Deletions cut 2 bases from V and 0 bases from J, with 9 bases between. CDR3 length: 15 amino acids. The CDR3 region has the DNA TGTGCCAGCAGCGTCGGGACAAGCTCCTACAATGAGCAGTTCTTC. Protein: CASSVGTSSYNEQFF.

CDR3 sequence: CASSIGVPNYGYTF. CDR3 bases: TGTGCCAGTAGTATCGGGGTTCCTAACTATGGCTACACCTTC. This chain links TRBV19 with TRBJ1-2; D not resolved. Germline CDR1 is LNHDA and CDR2 is SQIVND (reference sequence). V lost 3 bases and J 0 bases, leaving 8 bases between the germline ends. This CDR3 is 14 amino acids long.

The J gene is TRBJ2-7, the V gene TRBV4-3; a weak D match, TRBD2 (6 bases). This CDR3 spans 16 amino acids. The germline CDR1 and CDR2 sequences are LGHNA and YSLEER. V lost 0 bases to trimming and J lost 1 base, with 13 bases between them. CDR3 in amino acids: CASSQDYRGISYEQYF. The CDR3 coding sequence is TGCGCCAGCAGCCAAGACTATCGGGGGATATCCTACGAGCAGTACTTC.

The chain carries TRBV12-3 or TRBV12-4 and TRBJ2-3; D unresolved. V was cut by 5 bases and J by 6 bases, with 12 bases left in between. The CDR3 runs 13 residues. The CDR3: CASSASSRDTQYF. CDR3 nucleotide sequence: TGTGCCAGCAGTGCCTCCTCGCGGGATACGCAGTATTTT.

The table lists this clone with a few counts. The genes are TRBV12-3 or TRBV12-4 and TRBJ1-5; possibly TRBD1 for D (6 bases). There are 13 residues in the CDR3. Trimming cost V 7 bases and J 4 bases, with 11 bases left between them. The DNA for the CDR3 is TGTGCCAGCATGAGGGGGGAAAATCAGCCCCAGCATTTT. This sequence encodes CASMRGENQPQHF.

The chain is built from TRBV5-1 and TRBJ1-3; TRBD1 matches at 8 bases. This CDR3 comprises 14 residues. Germline V gene sequence: CDR1 SGHRS, CDR2 YFSETQ. The junction had 6 bases not matched to a gene; V was cut back by 0 bases and J by 10 bases. CDR3 loop: CASSLGQGAGTIYF. The CDR3 DNA sequence: TGCGCCAGCAGCTTGGGGCAGGGGGCAGGAACCATATATTTT.

J is TRBJ2-7 and V is TRBV6-5, with D unclear. Deletions cut 6 bases from V and 3 bases from J, with 6 bases between. This CDR3 spans 11 amino acids. The germline V gene encodes CDR1 MNHEY and CDR2 SVGAGI. DNA for the CDR3: TGTGCCAGCAGCTCGTTCTACGAGCAGTACTTC. Amino acids: CASSSFYEQYF.

V usage is TRBV6-6 and J usage is TRBJ1-4; 11 bases are shared with TRBD1. The ends lost 5 bases at V and 10 bases at J; junction bases unmatched: 15. The CDR3 length is 17 residues. Germline loops: CDR1 MNHNY, CDR2 SVGAGI (reference sequence). The CDR3 region has the DNA TGTGCCAGCAGTCCTACCGGACAGGGGGCGTTAGTCGGAAAACTGTTTTTT. Translated, it gives CASSPTGQGALVGKLFF.

V gene TRBV11-2 combines with J gene TRBJ2-4; 9 bases map to TRBD1. CDR1 and CDR2 (germline): SGHAT, FQNNGV. This CDR3 is built from 16 residues. Trimming took 0 bases from V and 4 from J; bases not matched to a gene: 4. The CDR3 protein is CASSLETGGSKNIQYF. The CDR3 DNA follows: TGTGCCAGCAGCTTAGAGACAGGGGGATCAAAAAACATTCAGTACTTC.

The chain couples TRBV18 to TRBJ1-1; D might be TRBD1 (6 bases). The V gene's germline CDR1 is KGHSH and CDR2 LQKENI. The CDR3 has 14 amino acids. V lost 2 bases to trimming and J lost 5 bases, with 12 bases between them. Written as DNA, the CDR3 is TGTGCCAGCTCACCAGACAGGCGAGGGACTGAAGCTTTCTTT. Translating it yields CASSPDRRGTEAFF.

The chain links TRBV18 to TRBJ1-1, with no clear D. Germline-derived CDR1 and CDR2 are KGHSH and LQKENI. The V end lost 6 bases, the J end lost 0 bases, and 8 bases lay between the germline ends. The length of the CDR3 is 13 residues. The CDR3 here is CASSRTVNTEAFF. The CDR3 nucleotides read TGTGCCAGCTCTCGTACAGTGAACACTGAAGCTTTCTTT.

The chain has TRBV19 and TRBJ2-7, with 9 bases that match TRBD2. Germline V gene data show CDR1 as LNHDA and CDR2 as SQIVND (reference sequence). The length of the CDR3 is 15 residues. With V trimmed by 1 base and J by 1 base, 2 bases remained unmatched. The CDR3 DNA sequence: TGTGCCAGTAGTATAGGTAGCGGGGGATCCTACGAGCAGTACTTC. Its protein product is CASSIGSGGSYEQYF.

This chain connects TRBV7-6 to TRBJ1-1, with D maybe TRBD1 (5 bases). Looked up from germline, CDR1 is SGHVS and CDR2 is FNYEAQ. The CDR3 covers 16 residues. The V end was cut by 5 bases, the J end by 0 bases, with 16 bases between. The CDR3 DNA reads as TGTGCCAGCAGCCCTCAAGGCGGGGGACTGAACACTGAAGCTTTCTTT. It is translated as CASSPQGGGLNTEAFF.

This chain uses TRBV15 with TRBJ2-6; maybe TRBD1 (5 bases). Germline CDR1 LNHNV, CDR2 YYDKDF (reference sequence). CDR3 size: 18 residues. The V end lost 4 bases, the J end lost 0 bases, and 16 bases lay between the germline ends. CDR3 sequence (DNA): TGTGCCACCAGCACCCGACAGCCTCACAACTCTGGGGCCAACGTCCTGACTTTC. It specifies CATSTRQPHNSGANVLTF.

About this clone: Its ends do not fully match the called genes, so a read error is possible. The chain uses TRBV30 and TRBJ2-7, with TRBD1 identical over 8 bases. The CDR3 extends over 13 amino acids. Germline V lookup: CDR1 GTSNPN, CDR2 SVGIG (reference sequence). The CDR3 is CAWIPGQVYGQYF. The CDR3, as DNA: TGTGCCTGGATTCCGGGACAGGTCTACGGGCAGTACTTC.

The chain carries TRBV5-8 and TRBJ2-2, with 10 bases aligning to TRBD1. The junction had 8 bases not matched to a gene; V was cut back by 5 bases and J by 7 bases. CDR3 length: 15 residues. CDR1 is SGHTS and CDR2 is YDEGEE in the germline V gene. The CDR3 coding sequence is TGTGCCAGCAGAATTCGGACAGGGGGTAGCGGGGAGCTGTTTTTT. This sequence encodes CASRIRTGGSGELFF.

The CDR3 coding sequence is TGTGCCTGGAGTGCCGGGATTGAAAAACTGTTTTTT. This encodes CAWSAGIEKLFF. The chain recombines TRBV30 with TRBJ1-4, with D unresolved. From germline, CDR1 is GTSNPN and CDR2 SVGIG (reference sequence). Trimming removed 1 base at V and 7 bases at J, with 7 bases between. This CDR3 comprises 12 residues.

The chain employs TRBV4-1 and TRBJ1-2; TRBD1 is a possible D gene (5 bases). V was trimmed by 7 bases and J by 4 bases, leaving 19 bases between them. CDR1 is MGHRA and CDR2 is YSYEKL in the germline V gene. The CDR3 has 15 amino acids. The CDR3 DNA follows: TGCGCCAGCAACCTGACTATTGACAGCCTCTATGGCTACACCTTC. Translating it yields CASNLTIDSLYGYTF.

The genes are TRBV9 and TRBJ1-4, with TRBD1 matching 9 bases. The germline V gene encodes CDR1 SGDLS and CDR2 YYNGEE. V was pared by 3 bases and J by 7 bases, with 7 bases of the junction left unmatched. The CDR3 loop spans 15 amino acids. In DNA, the CDR3 is TGTGCCAGCAGCGGAGACGGGACAGGGCTTGAAAAACTGTTTTTT. Translation gives CASSGDGTGLEKLFF.

V usage is TRBV29-1 and J usage is TRBJ2-1; 8 bases are shared with TRBD2. The CDR3 extends over 14 amino acids. The ends lost 6 bases at V and 7 bases at J; junction bases unmatched: 11. Germline V CDR1 and CDR2: SQVTM, ANQGSEA. CDR3 residues: CSVQSGGARNEQFF. DNA of the CDR3: TGCAGCGTCCAGAGCGGGGGCGCCAGAAATGAGCAGTTCTTC.

The chain uses TRBV3-1 (or the pseudogene TRBV3-2) and TRBJ2-7; 10 nucleotides agree with TRBD1. Trimming cost V 4 bases and J 4 bases; bases outside gene matches: 16. The CDR3 consists of 18 residues. Germline CDR1 reads LGHDT; CDR2 reads YNNKEL (reference sequence). The CDR3 reads CASSPHPPLGQGKYEQYF. DNA for the CDR3: TGTGCCAGCAGCCCCCACCCTCCCCTGGGACAGGGGAAGTACGAGCAGTACTTC.

The chain carries TRBV6-5 and TRBJ1-1; TRBD1 agrees at 7 bases. Germline V lookup: CDR1 MNHEY, CDR2 SVGAGI. This CDR3 is 14 amino acids long. Unmatched junction bases numbered 6, after V lost 4 bases and J lost 4 bases. CDR3 protein: CASSSDRRVTEAFF. DNA of the CDR3: TGTGCCAGCAGTTCGGACAGGAGGGTCACTGAAGCTTTCTTT.